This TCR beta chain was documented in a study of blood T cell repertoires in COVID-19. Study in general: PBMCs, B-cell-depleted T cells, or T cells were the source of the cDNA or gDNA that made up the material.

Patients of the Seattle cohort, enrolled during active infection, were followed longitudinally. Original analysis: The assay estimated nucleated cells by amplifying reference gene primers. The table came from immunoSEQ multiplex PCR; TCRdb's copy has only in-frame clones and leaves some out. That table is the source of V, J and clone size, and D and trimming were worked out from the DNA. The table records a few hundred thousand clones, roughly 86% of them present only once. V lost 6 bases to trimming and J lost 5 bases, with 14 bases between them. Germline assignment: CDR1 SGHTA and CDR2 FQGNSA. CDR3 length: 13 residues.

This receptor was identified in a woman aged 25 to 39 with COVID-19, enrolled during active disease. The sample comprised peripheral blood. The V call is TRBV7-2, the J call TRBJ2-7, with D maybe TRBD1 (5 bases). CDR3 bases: TGTGCCAGCAGTTACGCAGGGTCGGACGAGCAGTACTTC. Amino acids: CASSYAGSDEQYF.